Following are 14 T cell receptor beta chains from one sample sequenced in a study of blood T cell repertoires in COVID-19. TCRdb's table, derived via immunoSEQ multiplex PCR, lists solely in-frame clones and lacks some. Of more than 80,000 clones listed, almost 90% are singletons. The sequenced sample consisted of peripheral blood. Every receptor here comes from a human donor with active COVID-19. The donor label of this sample is uncertain.

The rearrangement links TRBV20-1 to TRBJ1-1; D perhaps matches TRBD1 (5 bases). The CDR3 loop spans 11 amino acids. Trimming cost V 5 bases and J 5 bases, with 9 bases left between them. Germline V gene data show CDR1 as DFQATT and CDR2 as SNEGSKA (reference sequence). The CDR3 DNA is TGCAGTGCTTGGGGGGTGACTGAAGCTTTCTTT. This gives the protein CSAWGVTEAFF.

The CDR3 DNA reads as TGTGCCAGCAGACTTAGGGACAGTTTGAACACTGAAGCTTTCTTT. This translates into CASRLRDSLNTEAFF. The chain is built from TRBV27 and TRBJ1-1; 7 positions match TRBD1. V shed 6 bases, J shed 0 bases, and the junction held 7 bases outside the gene matches. Per the germline V gene, CDR1 is MNHEY and CDR2 is SMNVEV (reference sequence). The CDR3 is 15 residues long.

The chain links TRBV5-4 to TRBJ2-5; TRBD2 matches at 11 bases. The CDR3 consists of 16 residues. Unmatched junction bases numbered 10, after V lost 4 bases and J lost 5 bases. CDR1 and CDR2 (germline): SGHNT, YYREEE (reference sequence). The CDR3: CASSPRTSGWRETQYF. The CDR3 DNA sequence: TGTGCCAGCAGCCCCCGGACTAGCGGGTGGCGGGAGACCCAGTACTTC. The variable domain in full, completed from reference TRBV5-4 and TRBJ2-5, reads ETGVTQSPTHLIKTRGQQVTLRCSSQSGHNTVSWYQQALGQGPQFIFQYYREEENGRGNFPPRFSGLQFPNYSSELNVNALELDDSALYLCASSPRTSGWRETQYFGPGTRLLVL.

A remark on this clone: Other DNA sequences in this specimen translate into the identical CDR3. The rearrangement joins TRBV9 to TRBJ2-5, with 8 bases matching TRBD2. The germline CDR1 and CDR2 sequences are SGDLS and YYNGEE. The CDR3 runs 15 residues. After removal of 2 bases from V and 1 base from J, the junction contained 4 bases not matched to a gene. CDR3 in DNA: TGTGCCAGCAGCGTTGGACTAGCCCTCCAAGAGACCCAGTACTTC. Translating gives CASSVGLALQETQYF.

The chain links TRBV19 to TRBJ2-2, with TRBD1 identical over 9 bases. CDR1 LNHDA and CDR2 SQIVND come from the germline V gene (reference sequence). This CDR3 region has 15 residues. The trim removed 6 bases at V and 7 bases at J, leaving 9 bases unmatched. The CDR3 DNA sequence: TGTGCCAGTAGGCCTACAGGGGGCACAAACGGGGAGCTGTTTTTT. It translates to CASRPTGGTNGELFF.

V is TRBV2 and J is TRBJ2-7, with TRBD1 as a possible D gene (5 bases). Trimming took off 5 bases at V and 6 bases at J, with 8 bases between the two ends. This CDR3 contains 11 residues. CDR1 SNHLY and CDR2 FYNNEI come from the germline V gene. The CDR3 sequence is CASSNRFEQYF. CDR3 DNA: TGTGCCAGCAGTAACAGGTTCGAGCAGTACTTC.

The V gene is TRBV5-1, the J gene TRBJ2-1; D is possibly TRBD2 (5 bases). The V end lost 2 bases, the J end lost 6 bases, and 12 bases lay between the germline ends. The CDR3 extends over 14 amino acids. Germline V gene lookup returns CDR1 SGHRS and CDR2 YFSETQ. This CDR3 reads CASSFPSMGNEQFF. The CDR3 coding sequence is TGCGCCAGCAGCTTCCCTAGCATGGGCAATGAGCAGTTCTTC.

This sequence joins TRBV7-2 and TRBJ1-6; D remains unclear. CDR1 is SGHTA and CDR2 is FQGNSA in the germline V gene. V lost 5 bases and J 13 bases, leaving 12 bases between the germline ends. CDR3 length: 12 amino acids. The CDR3 protein is CASSPRGLPLHF. The DNA of the CDR3 is TGTGCCAGCAGCCCCCGAGGCCTCCCCCTCCACTTT.

This clone is a singleton in its sample. This rearrangement joins TRBV9 to TRBJ2-2; a weak D match, TRBD2 (6 bases). CDR3 size: 14 residues. CDR1 SGDLS and CDR2 YYNGEE come from the germline V gene. V was pared by 0 bases and J by 4 bases, with 7 bases between. CDR3 residues: CASSVAGVTGELFF. The CDR3 nucleotides are TGTGCCAGCAGCGTAGCGGGAGTCACCGGGGAGCTGTTTTTT.

This chain joins TRBV29-1 and TRBJ1-1, with a weak D call TRBD1 (6 bases). Trimming took 2 bases from V and 1 from J, leaving 8 bases between them. This CDR3 contains 13 residues. Germline V gene sequence: CDR1 SQVTM, CDR2 ANQGSEA. The CDR3 bases are TGCAGCGTTGAACAGGGACAGAACACTGAAGCTTTCTTT. As protein: CSVEQGQNTEAFF. Full variable domain (missing parts from reference TRBV29-1 and TRBJ1-1): SAVISQKPSRDICQRGTSLTIQCQVDSQVTMMFWYRQQPGQSLTLIATANQGSEATYESGFVIDKFPISRPNLTFSTLTVSNMSPEDSSIYLCSVEQGQNTEAFFGQGTRLTVV.

A remark on this clone: Different DNA sequences within this sample yield the same CDR3. This sequence joins TRBV3-1 (or the pseudogene TRBV3-2) and TRBJ2-7; no clear D. The CDR3 covers 11 residues. V lost 3 bases and J lost 4, with 4 bases in between. In germline, CDR1 is LGHDT, CDR2 YNNKEL (reference sequence). The CDR3 DNA follows: TGTGCCAGCAGCCATACTTACGAGCAGTACTTC. Translated: CASSHTYEQYF.

The chain has TRBV14 and TRBJ2-2; a weak D match, TRBD2 (5 bases). The V end was cut by 0 bases, the J end by 1 base, with 12 bases between. The CDR3 covers 17 residues. Germline CDR1 reads SGHDN; CDR2 reads FVKESK. CDR3 DNA: TGTGCCAGCAGCCAAGATCTAGGCGGGTTGAACACCGGGGAGCTGTTTTTT. Its translation is CASSQDLGGLNTGELFF.

DNA for the CDR3: TGTGCCAGCAGACGCAGGAGGACAACTAATGAAAAACTGTTTTTT. Encoded protein: CASRRRRTTNEKLFF. The chain uses TRBV16 and TRBJ1-4, with D uncertain. The CDR3 runs 15 residues. V shed 6 bases and J shed 0 bases, with 11 bases lying between them. Per germline, CDR1 KGHSY and CDR2 FQNENV.

This clone was observed a handful of times. The V and J genes are TRBV6-4 and TRBJ2-7; D is possibly TRBD1 (6 bases). Germline V gives CDR1 MRHNA, CDR2 SNTAGT. V gave up 0 bases and J gave up 4 bases, with 16 bases separating them. This CDR3 spans 16 amino acids. CDR3 sequence reads: CASSDSKQGSRYEQYF. Written as DNA, the CDR3 is TGTGCCAGCAGTGACTCGAAGCAGGGGTCGAGGTACGAGCAGTACTTC.